Many counts were recorded for the clone carrying this T cell receptor beta chain. Its specificity is unknown. The data belong to a study of human T cells and chemical hapten exposure. From the RACE reads, TCRdb called clonotypes with MiXCR, one entry per CDR3 protein. The sample includes some 80,000 distinct CDR3 sequences, around 9.6% seen only once; the top ten take 2% to 2.5%. Overall study results and limits: More PT1 expanded TCRs went with higher patch test scores.

Time point specified: patch test 2, 6 weeks after DPC sensitization. Treatment defined: therapeutic diphenylcyclopropenone sensitization with weekly scalp DPC. This CDR3 has 14 amino acids. V lost 6 bases and J lost 0, with 12 bases in between. The germline V gene encodes CDR1 ENHRY and CDR2 SYGVKD. The rearrangement joins TRBV10-3 to TRBJ2-7; D may be TRBD2 (6 bases). Sequencing used whole blood, obtained in connection with sensitization to the hapten diphenylcyclopropenone (DPC). The receptor was derived from a woman aged 30 to 39 with alopecia areata. Some clones in this sample may be carry-over from other donors' samples. The chain's CDR3 is CAIRSDGSSYEQYF. For the CDR3, the DNA is TGTGCCATCAGATCGGACGGGAGCTCCTACGAGCAGTACTTC.